This T cell receptor (beta chain) was profiled in a study of shared clonotypes between healthy human individuals. Broader study findings: Naive subsets tended to show greater estimated richness than memory subsets.

The V end was cut by 1 base, the J end by 6 bases, with 9 bases between. The CDR3 sequence is 14 residues long. Germline V CDR1 and CDR2: MDHEN, SYDVKM. This clone showed up just once. Its antigen remains unidentified. Deep-level running was used for the assay. For every subset, genomic DNA was evenly distributed across several immunoSEQ plates. Data came from immunoSEQ multiplex PCR; TCRdb stores just in-frame clones and leaves some out. The table lists roughly 2,500,000 clones, roughly 93% of them singletons. Healthy HIV-negative adults without recent acute infections or vaccinations served as donors.

This receptor was obtained from a man aged 18 to 29 in good health. Some clones in this sample may be carry-over from other donors' samples. Sample: naive CD4+ T cells from PBMCs. The subset: CD45RA+ positively selected. The V call is TRBV28, the J call TRBJ2-2, with D possibly matching TRBD2 (5 bases). CDR3 residues: CASSLSGNAGELFF. CDR3 nucleotides: TGTGCCAGCAGTTTATCCGGGAATGCCGGGGAGCTGTTTTTT.